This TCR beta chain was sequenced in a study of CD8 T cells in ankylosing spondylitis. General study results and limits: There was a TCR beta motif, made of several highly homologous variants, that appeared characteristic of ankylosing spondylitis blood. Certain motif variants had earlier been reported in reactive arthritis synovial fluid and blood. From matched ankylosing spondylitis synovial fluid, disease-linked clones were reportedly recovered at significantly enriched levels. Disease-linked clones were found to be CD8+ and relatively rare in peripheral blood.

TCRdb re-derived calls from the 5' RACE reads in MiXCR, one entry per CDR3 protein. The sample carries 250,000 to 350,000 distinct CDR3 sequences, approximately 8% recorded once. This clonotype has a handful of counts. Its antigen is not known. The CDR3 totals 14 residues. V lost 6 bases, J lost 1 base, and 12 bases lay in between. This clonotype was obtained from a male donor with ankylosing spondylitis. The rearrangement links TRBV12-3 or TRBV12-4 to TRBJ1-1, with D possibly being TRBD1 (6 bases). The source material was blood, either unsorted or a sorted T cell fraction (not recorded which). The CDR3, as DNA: TGTGCCAGCAGAGTCGGGACACAGAACACTGAAGCTTTCTTT. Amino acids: CASRVGTQNTEAFF.